Each of the 26 T cell receptor beta chains below was sequenced from the same sample in a study of shared T cell receptors in the human thymus. The protocol was immunoSEQ multiplex PCR, while the TCRdb copy is restricted to in-frame clones and leaves out a portion. The sample carries 700,000 to 750,000 clones, 75% to 90% recorded once. These data were also reused for a study on human thymus T cells.

The source material was thymocytes. The origin of the receptors is a girl less than two years old with a congenital heart defect.

The V call is TRBV7-2, the J call TRBJ1-2; TRBD1 matches 10 bases. The length of the CDR3 is 16 residues. V gave up 1 base and J gave up 8 bases; unmatched junction bases: 10. Germline CDR1 is SGHTA and CDR2 is FQGNSA. The CDR3 DNA reads TGTGCCAGCAGCTTAGGACAGGGGGCCGGGGGCCACGGCTACACCTTC. It is translated as CASSLGQGAGGHGYTF.

This clone was counted only a few times. This sequence joins TRBV30 and TRBJ2-1, with D unclear. Germline V gives CDR1 GTSNPN, CDR2 SVGIG (reference sequence). V shed 3 bases and J shed 0 bases, with 6 bases lying between them. This CDR3 has 13 residues. CDR3 sequence reads: CAWSSSSYNEQFF. The CDR3 bases are TGTGCCTGGAGCTCTAGCTCCTACAATGAGCAGTTCTTC. The complete variable domain, with remaining parts taken from reference TRBV30 and TRBJ2-1, reads SQTIHQWPATLVQPVGSPLSLECTVEGTSNPNLYWYRQAAGRGLQLLFYSVGIGQISSEVPQNLSASRPQDRQFILSSKKLLLSDSGFYLCAWSSSSYNEQFFGPGTRLTVL.

This clone was seen a few times. The rearrangement links TRBV18 to TRBJ2-7; D may be TRBD2 (5 bases). The CDR3 has 15 amino acids. The V end was cut by 6 bases, the J end by 0 bases, with 15 bases between. CDR1 is KGHSH and CDR2 is LQKENI in the germline V gene. The CDR3 DNA reads as TGTGCCAGCTCGGACGGGATCTCTAGCTCCTACGAGCAGTACTTC. Translating gives CASSDGISSSYEQYF.

The V and J genes are TRBV29-1 and TRBJ2-1; D is perhaps TRBD2 (5 bases). Germline values: CDR1 SQVTM, CDR2 ANQGSEA. The CDR3 is 15 residues long. Trimming took off 7 bases at V and 12 bases at J, with 28 bases between the two ends. The DNA for the CDR3 is TGCAGCGCCGGACCAGGACTGTTTCGAGTTAAAGGGCAGTTCTTC. It is translated as CSAGPGLFRVKGQFF.

V gene TRBV9 combines with J gene TRBJ2-3; possibly TRBD1 for D (6 bases). This CDR3 contains 13 residues. V lost 3 bases, J lost 3 bases, and 8 bases lay in between. Germline-derived CDR1 and CDR2 are SGDLS and YYNGEE. The CDR3 here is CASSDRGTDTQYF. CDR3 bases: TGTGCCAGCAGCGATAGGGGGACAGATACGCAGTATTTT.

The rearrangement links TRBV4-1 to TRBJ1-1; maybe TRBD1 (5 bases). The CDR3 totals 20 residues. Germline V CDR1 and CDR2: MGHRA, YSYEKL. The germline V and J ends were trimmed by 1 base and 8 bases, with 32 bases remaining between them. In DNA, the CDR3 is TGCGCCAGCAGCCAAGCTGTCAATGCCGGGGTCACCCTTTGTGGGGGGGAAGCTTTCTTT. Translated, it gives CASSQAVNAGVTLCGGEAFF.

This clone was detected once. The chain employs TRBV7-3 and TRBJ2-1, with D possibly TRBD1 on 5 matching bases. Per germline, CDR1 SGHTA and CDR2 FQGTGA. With 5 bases removed from V and 5 bases from J, the gap between germline ends came to 19 bases. There are 16 residues in the CDR3. For the CDR3, the DNA is TGTGCCAGCAGCCGGGCCGTGGATGGGGCAAACAATGAGCAGTTCTTC. It is translated as CASSRAVDGANNEQFF.

This chain uses TRBV6-1 with TRBJ1-3; D is perhaps TRBD1 (5 bases). The germline V gene has CDR1 MNHNS and CDR2 SASEGT. V was shortened by 1 base and J by 1 base, with 5 bases between the two germline ends. The CDR3 consists of 14 residues. The CDR3 loop is CASSEDRSGNTIYF. For the CDR3, the DNA is TGTGCCAGCAGTGAAGACAGGTCTGGAAACACCATATATTTT.

The J gene is TRBJ1-5, the V gene TRBV6-4; 10 bases match TRBD1. Germline V CDR1 and CDR2: MRHNA, SNTAGT. The CDR3 contains 16 residues. The V gene end was trimmed by 5 bases and the J gene end by 1 base; junction bases not matched to a gene: 5. CDR3 loop: CASSRDRGRSNQPQHF. DNA of the CDR3: TGTGCCAGCAGTCGGGACAGGGGAAGGAGCAATCAGCCCCAGCATTTT.

This clone turned up a few times. J is TRBJ1-5 and V is TRBV28, with 9 bases that match TRBD1. The CDR3 sequence is 15 residues long. V was clipped by 2 bases and J by 7 bases; unmatched bases: 6. Germline lookup yields CDR1 MDHEN and CDR2 SYDVKM. The CDR3 region has the DNA TGTGCCAGCAGTTTAGTCCGGACAGGGGCCCAGCCCCAGCATTTT. Its protein is CASSLVRTGAQPQHF.

This chain uses TRBV4-1 with TRBJ2-3; D ambiguous. From germline, CDR1 is MGHRA and CDR2 YSYEKL. The CDR3 sequence is 14 residues long. V was trimmed by 4 bases and J by 0 bases, leaving 8 bases between them. CDR3 amino acids: CASSRYTSTDTQYF. Written as DNA, the CDR3 is TGCGCCAGCAGCCGATATACTAGCACAGATACGCAGTATTTT.

This rearrangement joins TRBV14 to TRBJ2-7; weak D call: TRBD2 (5 bases). Trimming left V 4 bases short and J 4 bases short, with 17 bases between. The CDR3 covers 15 residues. Germline V lookup: CDR1 SGHDN, CDR2 FVKESK. This CDR3 is CASSLRTGMMYEQYF. CDR3 DNA sequence: TGTGCCAGCAGCCTCCGGACGGGAATGATGTACGAGCAGTACTTC.

The chain is built from TRBV6-1 and TRBJ1-1, with D tentatively TRBD1 (5 bases). This CDR3 region has 13 residues. Germline V gene sequence: CDR1 MNHNS, CDR2 SASEGT. Trimming took 7 bases from V and 2 from J, leaving 11 bases between them. CDR3 residues: CASTPGNNTEAFF. DNA for the CDR3: TGTGCCAGCACCCCAGGGAACAACACTGAAGCTTTCTTT.

This chain links TRBV7-6 with TRBJ2-3; D may be TRBD2 (5 bases). The germline V gene encodes CDR1 SGHVS and CDR2 FNYEAQ. This CDR3 is built from 12 residues. V was shortened by 11 bases and J by 3 bases, with 12 bases between the two germline ends. For the CDR3, the DNA is TGTGCCGCAGCCACGGGGACAGATACGCAGTATTTT. Its translation is CAAATGTDTQYF.

This chain joins TRBV4-3 and TRBJ1-3, with D perhaps TRBD1 (6 bases). V was clipped by 3 bases and J by 3 bases, with 12 bases between them. The CDR3 contains 15 residues. CDR1 LGHNA and CDR2 YSLEER come from the germline V gene. The CDR3 coding sequence is TGCGCCAGCAGCCAGGAACAGGGAAATGGAAACACCATATATTTT. Translated, it gives CASSQEQGNGNTIYF.

The J gene is TRBJ2-5, the V gene TRBV9; a weak D match, TRBD2 (6 bases). This CDR3 has 14 residues. Trimming removed 4 bases at V and 4 bases at J, with 14 bases between. Per germline, CDR1 SGDLS and CDR2 YYNGEE. The CDR3 DNA is TGTGCCAGCAGCATTTCGGGACTTGGAGAGACCCAGTACTTC. Its translation is CASSISGLGETQYF.

The genes are TRBV14 and TRBJ2-1; 13 positions match TRBD2. Germline V gives CDR1 SGHDN, CDR2 FVKESK. Unmatched junction bases numbered 6, after V lost 3 bases and J lost 4 bases. The CDR3 is 17 amino acids. The DNA for the CDR3 is TGTGCCAGCAGCCAGAATACTAGCGGGGGGGTGTACAATGAGCAGTTCTTC. Translating gives CASSQNTSGGVYNEQFF.

The gene calls are TRBV10-1 and TRBJ2-7; TRBD1 is a possible D gene (6 bases). V was clipped by 2 bases and J by 2 bases, with 13 bases between them. The germline V gene has CDR1 WNHNN and CDR2 SYGVQD (reference sequence). The CDR3 runs 15 residues. Written as DNA, the CDR3 is TGCGCCAGCAGTGAGGCAGGGGATCTAACCTACGAGCAGTACTTC. The encoded protein is CASSEAGDLTYEQYF.

The rearrangement uses TRBV7-6 and TRBJ1-4; unclear D gene. The ends were cut back, 5 bases at V and 3 bases at J, with 19 bases in the middle. The CDR3 has 17 residues. Per germline, CDR1 SGHVS and CDR2 FNYEAQ. This CDR3 is CASSPARRNGANEKLFF. The CDR3 nucleotides read TGTGCCAGCAGCCCGGCACGGAGGAATGGGGCTAATGAAAAACTGTTTTTT.

The chain has TRBV2 and TRBJ2-3; 10 bases are a match to TRBD2. Germline trimming cut 6 bases from V and 1 base from J; bases unmatched to any gene: 19. Per germline, CDR1 SNHLY and CDR2 FYNNEI. CDR3 length equals 20 residues. The CDR3 DNA reads as TGTGCCAGCAGGTTCCCCTGGTCTAGCGGGGGTAGCTTCGGCACAGATACGCAGTATTTT. The encoded protein is CASRFPWSSGGSFGTDTQYF. The variable domain in full, with the rest retrieved from reference TRBV2 and TRBJ2-3, is EPEVTQTPSHQVTQMGQEVILRCVPISNHLYFYWYRQILGQKVEFLVSFYNNEISEKSEIFDDQFSVERPDGSNFTLKIRSTKLEDSAMYFCASRFPWSSGGSFGTDTQYFGPGTRLTVL.

As for this clone: This specimen includes other DNA sequences encoding the same CDR3. The gene calls are TRBV7-2 and TRBJ1-5; D ambiguous. Germline V gene sequence: CDR1 SGHTA, CDR2 FQGNSA. The V and J ends lost 1 base and 2 bases respectively, with 6 bases between them. There are 14 residues in the CDR3. In DNA, the CDR3 is TGTGCCAGCAGCTTAGTCCCCGGCAATCAGCCCCAGCATTTT. It encodes CASSLVPGNQPQHF. The full variable domain, its missing parts supplied by reference TRBV7-2 and TRBJ1-5, is GAGVSQSPSNKVTEKGKDVELRCDPISGHTALYWYRQSLGQGLEFLIYFQGNSAPDKSGLPSDRFSAERTGGSVSTLTIQRTQQEDSAVYLCASSLVPGNQPQHFGDGTRLSIL.

The rearrangement uses TRBV7-9 and TRBJ1-1, with D unclear. Germline V gene sequence: CDR1 SEHNR, CDR2 FQNEAQ (reference sequence). Trimming cost V 5 bases and J 5 bases, with 15 bases left between them. The CDR3 covers 14 residues. The chain's CDR3 is CASSPPKQETEAFF. DNA for the CDR3: TGTGCCAGCAGCCCGCCCAAGCAAGAGACTGAAGCTTTCTTT.

A note on this clone: The identical CDR3 is also encoded by other nucleotide sequences in the sample. The chain joins TRBV27 to TRBJ2-5, with D possibly being TRBD1 (6 bases). This CDR3 is built from 11 residues. The germline V gene encodes CDR1 MNHEY and CDR2 SMNVEV (reference sequence). V was cut by 7 bases and J by 4 bases, with 7 bases left in between. The CDR3 loop reads CASKGGETQYF. The CDR3 DNA is TGTGCCAGCAAAGGGGGAGAGACCCAGTACTTC.

This sequence joins TRBV19 and TRBJ2-4; no clear D. Germline values: CDR1 LNHDA, CDR2 SQIVND (reference sequence). The CDR3 spans 16 residues. The V gene lost 5 bases and the J gene lost 0 bases, with 14 bases spanning the gap. The CDR3 bases are TGTGCCAGTAGTTACGACTTAACTCTAGCCAAAAACATTCAGTACTTC. It encodes CASSYDLTLAKNIQYF.

Only a few counts were recorded for this clone. The chain joins TRBV5-4 to TRBJ2-3; 9 bases fit TRBD1. J gave up 4 bases and V 4 bases, and 13 bases lay outside the gene matches. Germline CDR1 reads SGHNT; CDR2 reads YYREEE (reference sequence). The CDR3 is 17 amino acids. CDR3 sequence reads: CASSEPNRGRLPDTQYF. DNA for the CDR3: TGTGCCAGCAGCGAACCCAACAGGGGGCGTTTACCAGATACGCAGTATTTT.

The chain is built from TRBV4-1 and TRBJ1-4, with TRBD1 matching over 7 bases. With 0 bases clipped from V and 4 bases from J, the junction kept 5 bases outside the gene matches. Germline V lookup: CDR1 MGHRA, CDR2 YSYEKL. This CDR3 region has 16 residues. The CDR3 spells CASSQDRGDCNEKLFF. As DNA, the CDR3 is TGCGCCAGCAGCCAAGACAGGGGGGACTGTAATGAAAAACTGTTTTTT.